One sample yielded the 28 T cell receptor beta chains listed below, sequenced in a study of technical replicates of blood from several donors. Produced via immunoSEQ multiplex PCR; TCRdb's table is partial and in-frame only. This table has approximately 70,000 clones, about nine tenths appearing once. Sample: PBMCs. The receptors come from a human donor in good health. Some clones in this sample may be carry-over from other donors' samples.

The genes are TRBV5-1 and TRBJ2-6; maybe TRBD2 (6 bases). The germline CDR1 and CDR2 sequences are SGHRS and YFSETQ. This CDR3 is built from 22 residues. V shed 0 bases and J shed 0 bases, with 25 bases lying between them. The DNA of the CDR3 is TGCGCCAGCAGCTTGGGGGCTGGAGGGCGACGCAGTTCTTTCTCTGGGGCCAACGTCCTGACTTTC. Its translation is CASSLGAGGRRSSFSGANVLTF.

A single count supports this clone. This sequence joins TRBV14 and TRBJ1-3; TRBD1 is a possible D gene (6 bases). CDR3 length equals 18 residues. Germline loops: CDR1 SGHDN, CDR2 FVKESK. V was trimmed by 3 bases and J by 8 bases, leaving 26 bases between them. Here the CDR3 reads CASSHLQGSALVTDTIYF. CDR3 nucleotides: TGTGCCAGCAGCCATTTACAGGGATCAGCCCTGGTGACGGACACCATATATTTT.

The CDR3 DNA is TGTGCCAGCAGTGGTCCGGGATCCTACGAGCAGTACTTC. This gives the protein CASSGPGSYEQYF. The V and J genes are TRBV2 and TRBJ2-7; tentatively, D is TRBD2 (5 bases). Germline V CDR1 and CDR2: SNHLY, FYNNEI. There are 13 residues in the CDR3. V lost 4 bases and J 1 base, leaving 8 bases between the germline ends. Supplemented by reference TRBV2 and TRBJ2-7, the full variable domain reads EPEVTQTPSHQVTQMGQEVILRCVPISNHLYFYWYRQILGQKVEFLVSFYNNEISEKSEIFDDQFSVERPDGSNFTLKIRSTKLEDSAMYFCASSGPGSYEQYFGPGTRLTVT.

This chain links TRBV7-2 with TRBJ1-5; 7 positions agree with TRBD1. This CDR3 has 15 residues. Germline loops: CDR1 SGHTA, CDR2 FQGNSA. Germline trimming cut 5 bases from V and 5 bases from J; bases unmatched to any gene: 9. The CDR3 nucleotides read TGTGCCAGCAGCCCCGTTACAGGGGTGGATCAGCCCCAGCATTTT. As protein: CASSPVTGVDQPQHF.

With regard to this clone: The conserved final phenylalanine or tryptophan is absent from the CDR3, which likely points to a read error. Because the CDR3's place on the DNA is in doubt, the DNA is left out and the CDR3 is given as listed by TCRdb. V gene TRBV6-5 combines with J gene TRBJ2-7; the D call in the table, TRBD1, was not verified against the DNA. Germline CDR1 reads MNHEY; CDR2 reads SVGAGI. The CDR3 contains 10 residues when both ends are counted. The CDR3: CASQLHTGTH.

The chain has TRBV5-4 and TRBJ2-3; D remains ambiguous. The CDR3 runs to 12 residues. Trimming removed 4 bases from V and 2 bases from J, with 5 bases in between. The germline CDR1 and CDR2 sequences are SGHNT and YYREEE (reference sequence). CDR3 bases: TGTGCCAGCAGCACTACCACAGATACGCAGTATTTT. Translated: CASSTTTDTQYF.

This chain uses TRBV25-1 with TRBJ1-5, with D tentatively TRBD1 (5 bases). The CDR3 totals 18 residues. V lost 1 base, J lost 6 bases, and 22 bases lay in between. CDR1 MGHDK and CDR2 SYGVNS come from the germline V gene. In DNA form, the CDR3 reads TGTGCCAGCAGTGAATTGGAATACCATCAGCCCAGGGCTCAGCCCCAGCATTTT. This codes for CASSELEYHQPRAQPQHF.

Within the sample, this clone is medium-sized. The chain couples TRBV7-2 to TRBJ2-3, with TRBD2 identical over 10 bases. The junction had 13 bases not matched to a gene; V was cut back by 1 base and J by 6 bases. Germline assignment: CDR1 SGHTA and CDR2 FQGNSA. This CDR3 contains 18 residues. CDR3 in DNA: TGTGCCAGCAGCTTAGTTAGCGGGGGGCATTTTCTTGCGGATACGCAGTATTTT. Its protein is CASSLVSGGHFLADTQYF.

A few counts support this clone. The chain links TRBV6-5 to TRBJ1-5; D gene unclear. Trimming took 8 bases from V and 4 from J, leaving 12 bases between them. The CDR3 sequence is 13 residues long. Germline V gene lookup returns CDR1 MNHEY and CDR2 SVGAGI. The DNA for the CDR3 is TGTGCCAGCCTGAGCAGGATAAATCAGCCCCAGCATTTT. It encodes CASLSRINQPQHF.

Only one count was recorded for this clone. The rearrangement links TRBV18 to TRBJ1-1, with D perhaps TRBD1 (5 bases). Germline V CDR1 and CDR2: KGHSH, LQKENI. This CDR3 has 12 amino acids. The V end lost 6 bases, the J end lost 0 bases, and 5 bases lay between the germline ends. CDR3 region: CASSTVNTEAFF. CDR3 in DNA: TGTGCCAGCTCGACAGTGAACACTGAAGCTTTCTTT.

In this sample, this clone turned up once. This sequence joins TRBV4-3 and TRBJ1-6; no firm D call. There are 15 residues in the CDR3. From germline, CDR1 is LGHNA and CDR2 YSLEER. Trimming took 6 bases from V and 0 from J, leaving 9 bases between them. The CDR3 loop reads CASSRRSSYNSPLHF. CDR3 DNA sequence: TGCGCCAGCAGTCGAAGGAGCTCCTATAATTCACCCCTCCACTTT.

The chain employs TRBV5-8 and TRBJ1-5; D unresolved. This CDR3 is built from 13 residues. Per the germline V gene, CDR1 is SGHTS and CDR2 is YDEGEE. Trimming cost V 1 base and J 7 bases, with 9 bases left between them. CDR3: CASSLFVEQPQHF. The CDR3 coding sequence is TGTGCCAGCAGCTTGTTTGTGGAGCAGCCCCAGCATTTT.

The V call is TRBV6-6, the J call TRBJ2-5; no clear D. Trimming took off 6 bases at V and 4 bases at J, with 9 bases between the two ends. Per germline, CDR1 MNHNY and CDR2 SVGAGI (reference sequence). The CDR3 is made up of 12 amino acids. In nucleotides, the CDR3 is TGTGCCAGCAGAGCCCCCTTAGAGACCCAGTACTTC. The encoded protein is CASRAPLETQYF.

The V and J genes are TRBV7-8 and TRBJ2-7, with a weak D call TRBD1 (7 bases). This CDR3 is built from 13 residues. V was cut by 10 bases and J by 2 bases, with 15 bases left in between. Germline CDR1 SGHVS, CDR2 FQNEAQ. The CDR3 DNA sequence: TGTGCCACCCAGGGGGGCCTAGCCTACGAGCAGTACTTC. Translating gives CATQGGLAYEQYF.

The J gene is TRBJ1-2, the V gene TRBV7-9, with 9 positions matching TRBD1. V shed 3 bases, J shed 5 bases, and the junction held 1 base outside the gene matches. Germline loops: CDR1 SEHNR, CDR2 FQNEAQ (reference sequence). CDR3 length equals 13 residues. CDR3 region: CASSLGTGYGYTF. Written as DNA, the CDR3 is TGTGCCAGCAGCTTGGGGACAGGGTATGGCTACACCTTC.

The gene calls are TRBV7-3 and TRBJ2-3; 7 bases line up with TRBD2. CDR3 size: 16 residues. The ends lost 1 base at V and 5 bases at J; junction bases unmatched: 9. Germline CDR1 is SGHTA and CDR2 is FQGTGA. The CDR3 spells CASSLSAGALGDTQYF. For the CDR3, the DNA is TGTGCCAGCAGCTTAAGCGCGGGAGCACTCGGAGATACGCAGTATTTT. Based on the CDR3 plus reference TRBV7-3 and TRBJ2-3, the full variable domain is GAGVSQTPSNKVTEKGKYVELRCDPISGHTALYWYRQSLGQGPEFLIYFQGTGAADDSGLPNDRFFAVRPEGSVSTLKIQRTERGDSAVYLCASSLSAGALGDTQYFGPGTRLTVL.

The J gene is TRBJ1-6, the V gene TRBV5-4; unclear D gene. V lost 4 bases to trimming and J lost 2 bases, with 10 bases between them. This CDR3 has 15 amino acids. CDR1 is SGHNT, CDR2 YYREEE, per germline (reference sequence). The DNA of the CDR3 is TGTGCCAGCAGCCGGGGAGTTACCTATAATTCACCCCTCCACTTT. Protein product: CASSRGVTYNSPLHF.

This clone was seen a handful of times. The chain joins TRBV7-2 to TRBJ1-3; 12 positions agree with TRBD1. The CDR3 runs 17 residues. V lost 5 bases to trimming and J lost 5 bases; unmatched junction nucleotides: 10. Germline CDR1 reads SGHTA; CDR2 reads FQGNSA. In nucleotides, the CDR3 is TGTGCCAGCAGCAAAGAACAGGGACAGGGGGCACGAAACACCATATATTTT. Translation: CASSKEQGQGARNTIYF. Using reference TRBV7-2 and TRBJ1-3 for the parts outside the CDR3, the full variable domain is GAGVSQSPSNKVTEKGKDVELRCDPISGHTALYWYRQSLGQGLEFLIYFQGNSAPDKSGLPSDRFSAERTGGSVSTLTIQRTQQEDSAVYLCASSKEQGQGARNTIYFGEGSWLTVV.

V gene TRBV9 combines with J gene TRBJ2-3; TRBD1 matches at 7 bases. This CDR3 is built from 17 residues. The J segment lost 6 bases and the V segment lost 1 base, leaving 14 bases of the junction unmatched. Germline V lookup: CDR1 SGDLS, CDR2 YYNGEE. This CDR3 is CASSVTAWGQRTDTQYF. In DNA, the CDR3 is TGTGCCAGCAGCGTAACGGCGTGGGGACAGAGGACCGATACGCAGTATTTT.

This rearrangement joins TRBV7-8 to TRBJ2-2, with 8 bases identical to TRBD1. Losses at the gene ends were 1 base for V and 7 bases for J; bases not matched to a gene: 5. In germline, CDR1 is SGHVS, CDR2 FQNEAQ. The CDR3 is 15 amino acids. For the CDR3, the DNA is TGTGCCAGCAGCTTAGTTGGACAGGGTCACGGGGAGCTGTTTTTT. The encoded protein is CASSLVGQGHGELFF.

This chain connects TRBV6-6 to TRBJ2-7; TRBD2 aligns across 11 bases. Germline lookup yields CDR1 MNHNY and CDR2 SVGAGI (reference sequence). CDR3 length equals 16 residues. J was trimmed by 5 bases and V by 7 bases; bases with no gene match: 13. The CDR3 DNA is TGTGCCAGCACCCACCTTGGGGGACTAGCGGTCCACGAGCAGTACTTC. Translated: CASTHLGGLAVHEQYF.

This clone was seen just once. J is TRBJ1-1 and V is TRBV19; no firm D call. Germline loops: CDR1 LNHDA, CDR2 SQIVND (reference sequence). This CDR3 spans 13 amino acids. V dropped 7 bases and J dropped 0 bases, with 9 bases sitting between them. The CDR3 DNA is TGTGCCAGTACCCCCCGGGTGAACACTGAAGCTTTCTTT. Protein sequence: CASTPRVNTEAFF.

This chain uses TRBV6-5 with TRBJ2-3; D is perhaps TRBD1 (6 bases). CDR3 length: 15 amino acids. CDR1 is MNHEY, CDR2 SVGAGI, per germline. Trimming shortened V by 0 bases and J by 0 bases, and 7 bases separated the two germline ends. The CDR3 DNA follows: TGTGCCAGCAGTTACTCAGGGGGTAGCACAGATACGCAGTATTTT. As protein: CASSYSGGSTDTQYF.

The chain has TRBV9 and TRBJ2-3; a possible D gene is TRBD2 (6 bases). The CDR3 is 16 residues long. The germline V gene has CDR1 SGDLS and CDR2 YYNGEE. Trimming stripped 1 base from V and 2 bases from J, with 14 bases between. This chain's CDR3 is CASSVTGRENTDTQYF. The CDR3, as DNA: TGTGCCAGCAGCGTAACCGGTCGGGAGAACACAGATACGCAGTATTTT.

The V gene is TRBV5-6, the J gene TRBJ1-5; perhaps TRBD1 as D (5 bases). Trimming stripped 1 base from V and 2 bases from J, with 10 bases between. This CDR3 has 15 residues. Germline V gene data show CDR1 as SGHDT and CDR2 as YYEEEE. The CDR3: CASSLSGGGNQPQHF. The CDR3 bases are TGTGCCAGCAGCTTGAGCGGGGGAGGCAATCAGCCCCAGCATTTT.

The genes are TRBV7-2 and TRBJ2-3; a weak D match, TRBD2 (5 bases). V was trimmed by 5 bases and J by 5 bases, leaving 17 bases between them. The CDR3 runs to 15 residues. From germline, CDR1 is SGHTA and CDR2 FQGNSA. The CDR3 here is CASSRGGFSLDTQYF. The CDR3 DNA sequence: TGTGCCAGCAGCCGAGGCGGGTTTTCCTTAGATACGCAGTATTTT.

This sequence joins TRBV9 and TRBJ2-3; tentatively, D is TRBD1 (5 bases). CDR1 and CDR2 from the germline V gene are SGDLS and YYNGEE. The CDR3 has 15 residues. V was trimmed by 6 bases and J by 3 bases, leaving 17 bases between them. CDR3 amino acids: CASTYSGHKTDTQYF. The CDR3 DNA reads as TGTGCCAGCACGTACTCCGGACACAAAACAGATACGCAGTATTTT. Filled out from reference TRBV9 and TRBJ2-3, the complete variable domain reads DSGVTQTPKHLITATGQRVTLRCSPRSGDLSVYWYQQSLDQGLQFLIQYYNGEERAKGNILERFSAQQFPDLHSELNLSSLELGDSALYFCASTYSGHKTDTQYFGPGTRLTVL.

V usage is TRBV5-4 and J usage is TRBJ2-2, with TRBD2 matching over 8 bases. Germline V gene sequence: CDR1 SGHNT, CDR2 YYREEE (reference sequence). The V segment lost 4 bases and the J segment 4 bases; nucleotides outside the gene matches: 6. This CDR3 is 15 amino acids long. The CDR3 DNA sequence: TGTGCCAGCAGCACGGGGGGGCCGGGCACCGGGGAGCTGTTTTTT. Encoded protein: CASSTGGPGTGELFF. Together with reference TRBV5-4 and TRBJ2-2, the CDR3 gives the full variable domain: ETGVTQSPTHLIKTRGQQVTLRCSSQSGHNTVSWYQQALGQGPQFIFQYYREEENGRGNFPPRFSGLQFPNYSSELNVNALELDDSALYLCASSTGGPGTGELFFGEGSRLTVL.